This T cell receptor (beta chain) was profiled in a study of blood T cell repertoires in COVID-19. Study overall: Samples taken during acute and convalescent COVID-19 were collected in the United States, Italy and Spain. PBMCs, B-cell-depleted T cells, or T cells were the source of the cDNA or gDNA that made up the material.

Germline V gives CDR1 WNHNN, CDR2 SYGVQD (reference sequence). CDR3 length: 15 residues. V shed 8 bases and J 2 bases; nucleotides not matched to a gene: 8. This clone was picked up a small number of times. In the study's own analysis: Amplification with reference gene primers provided the estimates of nucleated cell counts. The assay was immunoSEQ multiplex PCR, and TCRdb's table has in-frame clones only and misses some. V, J and clone size reflect that table, while D and trimming were determined from the DNA. The repertoire holds over 200,000 clones, with about 88% as singletons. The clonotype originates from a man between 40 and 49 years old with acute or convalescent COVID-19. Sequencing input: peripheral blood. The chain links TRBV10-1 to TRBJ2-3, with 9 bases that match TRBD2. CDR3 nucleotides: TGCGCCAGCGGAGTAGCGGGGGAGGTCACAGATACGCAGTATTTT. Amino acid sequence: CASGVAGEVTDTQYF.